The 4 T cell receptor beta chains given below trace back to one sample, sequenced in a study of T cell repertoires in cytomegalovirus infection. Each CDR3 protein gets one entry after TCRdb re-called the reads with MiXCR. This repertoire shows about 920,000 distinct CDR3 sequences, approximately 31% found once; its top ten account for 13%. The antigens of these receptors remain unknown. Sequencing used cultured CD8+ T cells from PBMCs, obtained from culture after CMV antigen stimulation. The receptors were gathered from a human donor in good health (CMV status not recorded). Some clones in this sample may be carry-over from other donors' samples.

CDR3 coding DNA: TGTGCCACCAGTCCTGAGGGATTGGGTGAGCAGTTCTTC. Translating gives CATSPEGLGEQFF. The chain links TRBV24-1 to TRBJ2-1; TRBD2 is a possible D gene (5 bases). There are 13 residues in the CDR3. V shed 6 bases and J shed 9 bases, with 14 bases lying between them. Germline V gene sequence: CDR1 KGHDR, CDR2 SFDVKD.

This chain joins TRBV7-9 and TRBJ1-1; D remains unclear. The CDR3 extends over 17 amino acids. Germline CDR1 reads SEHNR; CDR2 reads FQNEAQ (reference sequence). Trimming cost V 1 base and J 1 base, with 16 bases left between them. The CDR3 DNA reads as TGTGCCAGCAGCTTAGGGACGGAGTATGGCGCGAACACTGAAGCTTTCTTT. Amino acid sequence: CASSLGTEYGANTEAFF.

For this clonotype: One end of the junction is discordant with germline, which a read error may explain. This chain connects TRBV12-3 or TRBV12-4 to TRBJ2-7; D possibly corresponds to TRBD1 (5 bases). CDR3 size: 16 residues. This chain's CDR3 is CVSSSSRRASSYEQYF. CDR3 sequence (DNA): TGTGTCAGCAGCTCGAGTCGCAGGGCCTCCTCCTACGAGCAGTACTTC.

This clonotype was recorded many times. The genes are TRBV7-9 and TRBJ2-2; TRBD2 agrees at 10 bases. The V gene's germline CDR1 is SEHNR and CDR2 FQNEAQ (reference sequence). This CDR3 region has 15 residues. Losses at the gene ends were 4 bases for V and 6 bases for J; bases not matched to a gene: 5. CDR3: CASSSLAGGPGELFF. Here the CDR3 DNA reads TGTGCCAGCAGCTCTTTAGCGGGGGGACCCGGGGAGCTGTTTTTT.